A single sample gave rise to the 14 T cell receptor beta chains below, sequenced in a study of Graves' ophthalmopathy and Graves' hyperthyroidism. From RNA, the CDR3 regions of TCR beta chains were amplified and sequenced. In the first round, RT-PCR was carried out with HTBI primers, and a multiplex PCR formed the second round. TCRdb called the multiplex PCR reads again in MiXCR, with one record for every CDR3 protein. Here the sample spans 150,000 to 200,000 distinct CDR3 sequences, 39% being singletons. Sequenced sample: peripheral blood. The receptor set was obtained from a young man with Graves' ophthalmopathy.

This chain links TRBV25-1 with TRBJ2-6, with D uncertain. Germline loops: CDR1 MGHDK, CDR2 SYGVNS. The CDR3 length is 17 residues. Trimming took off 1 base at V and 0 bases at J, with 10 bases between the two ends. The CDR3 sequence is CASSELGSSSGANVLTF. The CDR3 DNA follows: TGTGCCAGCAGTGAATTAGGCAGCTCCTCTGGGGCCAACGTCCTGACTTTC. The variable domain in full, with the rest retrieved from reference TRBV25-1 and TRBJ2-6, is EADIYQTPRYLVIGTGKKITLECSQTMGHDKMYWYQQDPGMELHLIHYSYGVNSTEKGDLSSESTVSRIRTEHFPLTLESARPSHTSQYLCASSELGSSSGANVLTFGAGSRLTVL.

The sample holds many counts of this clonotype. The V call is TRBV7-2, the J call TRBJ1-2, with a tentative D call TRBD1 (5 bases). Trimming removed 1 base from V and 6 bases from J, with 12 bases in between. This CDR3 has 14 amino acids. Germline V lookup: CDR1 SGHTA, CDR2 FQGNSA. The CDR3 spells CASSLVGTWDGYTF. Here the CDR3 DNA reads TGTGCCAGCAGCTTAGTGGGGACTTGGGATGGCTACACCTTC.

This clonotype has at least ten counts. This rearrangement joins TRBV30 to TRBJ1-1; D perhaps matches TRBD1 (6 bases). This CDR3 is built from 14 residues. In germline, CDR1 is GTSNPN, CDR2 SVGIG (reference sequence). Trimming took 0 bases from V and 1 from J, leaving 9 bases between them. CDR3 DNA sequence: TGTGCCTGGAGTGTGGGGGCTGAGAACACTGAAGCTTTCTTT. It specifies CAWSVGAENTEAFF.

This clonotype was counted ten times or more. V gene TRBV6-5 combines with J gene TRBJ1-5; 8 bases agree with TRBD1. Germline V gives CDR1 MNHEY, CDR2 SVGAGI. The length of the CDR3 is 14 residues. Losses at the gene ends were 4 bases for V and 7 bases for J; bases not matched to a gene: 6. The CDR3 spells CASSLTGAGQPQHF. The DNA of the CDR3 is TGTGCCAGCAGTTTGACAGGGGCCGGGCAGCCCCAGCATTTT.

This clonotype was found once. The chain is built from TRBV6-2 or TRBV6-3 and TRBJ2-2; tentatively, D is TRBD1 (6 bases). Germline V CDR1 and CDR2: MNHEY, SVGEGT. V lost 6 bases and J 5 bases, leaving 16 bases between the germline ends. The CDR3 loop spans 15 amino acids. In DNA, the CDR3 is TGTGCCAGCAGCTTACAGGGTGCCCAGACCGGGGAGCTGTTTTTT. It specifies CASSLQGAQTGELFF.

Many counts were recorded for this clonotype. V gene TRBV12-3 or TRBV12-4 combines with J gene TRBJ1-2; 8 bases agree with TRBD1. V shed 4 bases, J shed 8 bases, and the junction held 6 bases outside the gene matches. The CDR3 length is 13 residues. As DNA, the CDR3 is TGTGCCAGCAGTTCCTGGACAGGGCTGGGCTACACCTTC. Protein: CASSSWTGLGYTF.

This clonotype was counted at least ten times. The gene calls are TRBV2 and TRBJ1-2; D call uncertain. The germline V and J ends were trimmed by 1 base and 4 bases, with 10 bases remaining between them. Per the germline V gene, CDR1 is SNHLY and CDR2 is FYNNEI. This CDR3 spans 14 amino acids. The CDR3 sequence is CASSEVDFGYGYTF. CDR3 coding DNA: TGTGCCAGCAGTGAAGTGGATTTTGGCTATGGCTACACCTTC.

This clonotype came up once. This sequence joins TRBV2 and TRBJ2-7; D gene uncertain. The length of the CDR3 is 13 residues. Trimming pared 7 bases from V and 0 bases from J, leaving 10 bases between. Germline V lookup: CDR1 SNHLY, CDR2 FYNNEI. CDR3 DNA: TGTGCCAGCAATGACTGGAGCTCCTACGAGCAGTACTTC. Translating gives CASNDWSSYEQYF.

This clonotype was recorded many times. The rearrangement links TRBV10-3 to TRBJ1-1; 9 bases align to TRBD1. Trimming at V came to 8 bases and at J to 11 bases, leaving 9 bases not matched to a gene. The germline V gene has CDR1 ENHRY and CDR2 SYGVKD. The CDR3 contains 12 residues. Written as DNA, the CDR3 is TGTGCCATCGGACAGGGGAATTTGGGCGCTTTCTTT. Its translation: CAIGQGNLGAFF.

This clonotype was recorded at least ten times. The V gene is TRBV6-2 or TRBV6-3, the J gene TRBJ2-2; TRBD2 might be the D (5 bases). In germline, CDR1 is MNHEY, CDR2 SVGEGT. This CDR3 comprises 13 residues. The ends were cut back, 5 bases at V and 5 bases at J, with 9 bases in the middle. The CDR3 sequence: CASSPRETGELFF. In nucleotides, the CDR3 is TGTGCCAGCAGTCCCCGGGAAACCGGGGAGCTGTTTTTT.

The genes are TRBV12-3 or TRBV12-4 and TRBJ1-1; 8 bases agree with TRBD1. This CDR3 has 13 residues. The V and J ends lost 1 base and 6 bases, in that order; junction bases with no gene match: 1. The CDR3 is CASSLETGAEAFF. The CDR3, as DNA: TGTGCCAGCAGTTTAGAGACAGGGGCTGAAGCTTTCTTT.

This clonotype was recorded many times. The J gene is TRBJ2-4, the V gene TRBV6-1, with a possible D match to TRBD1 (5 bases). The tail of the sequence fits TRBJ1-2 better, so the J call may be wrong. This CDR3 spans 14 amino acids. Germline CDR1 and CDR2: MNHNS and SASEGT. DNA for the CDR3: TGTGCCAGCAGTGAGGCAGGGACGGAGAGGGGCTACACCTTC. Encoded protein: CASSEAGTERGYTF.

This clonotype was seen repeatedly, ten times or more. The chain recombines TRBV12-3 or TRBV12-4 with TRBJ2-4, with 10 nucleotides matching TRBD1. With V trimmed by 6 bases and J by 2 bases, 4 bases remained unmatched. The CDR3 length is 15 residues. The CDR3 here is CASSDRGLSKNIQYF. The DNA for the CDR3 is TGTGCCAGCAGCGACAGGGGGCTCTCCAAAAACATTCAGTACTTC.

This clonotype has ten or more counts. This rearrangement joins TRBV7-9 to TRBJ2-7; maybe TRBD2 (5 bases). Germline V lookup: CDR1 SEHNR, CDR2 FQNEAQ (reference sequence). The CDR3 has 12 residues. V dropped 5 bases and J dropped 6 bases, with 11 bases sitting between them. CDR3 bases: TGTGCCAGCAGCCCTGAGGGTGGCGAGCAGTACTTC. Protein: CASSPEGGEQYF.